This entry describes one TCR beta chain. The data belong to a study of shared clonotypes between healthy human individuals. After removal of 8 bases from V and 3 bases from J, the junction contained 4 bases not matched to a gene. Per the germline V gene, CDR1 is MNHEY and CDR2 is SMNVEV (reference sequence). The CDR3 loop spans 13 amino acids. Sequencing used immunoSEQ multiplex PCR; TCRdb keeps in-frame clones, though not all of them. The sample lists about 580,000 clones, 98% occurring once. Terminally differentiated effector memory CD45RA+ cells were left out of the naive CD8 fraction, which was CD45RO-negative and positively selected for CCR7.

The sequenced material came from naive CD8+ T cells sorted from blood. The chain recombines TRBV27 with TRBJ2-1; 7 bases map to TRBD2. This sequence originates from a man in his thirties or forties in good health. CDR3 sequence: CASALAFYNEQFF. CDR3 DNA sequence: TGTGCCAGCGCACTAGCGTTCTACAATGAGCAGTTCTTC.